This TCR beta chain was sequenced in a study of control samples from healthy donors and cancer patients (dated by TCRdb to 2018 to 2020). The germline V gene (reference sequence) supplies CDR1 LNHDA and CDR2 SQIVND. From cysteine to phenylalanine, the CDR3 is 15 amino acids long. The entry retains the CDR3 DNA only, 45 bases that are in frame from base 1. V is clipped by 7 bases and J by 4 bases, and the sequence between their germline boundaries is 14 bases long. Receptor libraries were prepared by the immunoSEQ multiplex PCR assay. TCRdb stores this immuneACCESS table with in-frame sequences only. Part of the clones is absent; in the studies checked, under half of the shortfall reflects unresolved V genes, and no reason is known for the rest. In this sample the table shows around 140,000 clones, around 92% of which occur a single time. The leading ten clones occupy approximately 2.9% of the sample.

Worth noting for this clone: The specificity of this receptor is unknown. No base qualities exist here, and no much larger clone lies one base off it.

Sequenced: blood. The receptor was isolated from a man in his thirties or forties in good health. The rearrangement combines TRBV19 with TRBJ1-6, and the D gene may be TRBD1, 5 bases matching. The DNA sequence is as follows: TGTGCCAGTACCCTCTGGGGCAGTTATAATTCACCCCTCCACTTT. It translates as CASTLWGSYNSPLHF.